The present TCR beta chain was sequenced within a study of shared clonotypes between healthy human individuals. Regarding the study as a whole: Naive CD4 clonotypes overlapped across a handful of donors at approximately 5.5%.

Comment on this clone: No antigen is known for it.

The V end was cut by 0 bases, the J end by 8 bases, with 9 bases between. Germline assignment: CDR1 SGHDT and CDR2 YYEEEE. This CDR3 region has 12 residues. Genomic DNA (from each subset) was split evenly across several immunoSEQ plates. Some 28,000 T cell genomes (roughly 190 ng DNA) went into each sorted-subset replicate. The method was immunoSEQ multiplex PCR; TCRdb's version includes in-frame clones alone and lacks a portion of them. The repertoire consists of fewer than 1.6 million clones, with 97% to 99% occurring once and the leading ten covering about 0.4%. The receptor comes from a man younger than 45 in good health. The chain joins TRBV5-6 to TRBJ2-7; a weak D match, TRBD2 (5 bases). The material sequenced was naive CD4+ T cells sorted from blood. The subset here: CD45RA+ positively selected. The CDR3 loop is CASSLEPTKQYF. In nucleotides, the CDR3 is TGTGCCAGCAGCTTGGAGCCGACTAAGCAGTACTTC.